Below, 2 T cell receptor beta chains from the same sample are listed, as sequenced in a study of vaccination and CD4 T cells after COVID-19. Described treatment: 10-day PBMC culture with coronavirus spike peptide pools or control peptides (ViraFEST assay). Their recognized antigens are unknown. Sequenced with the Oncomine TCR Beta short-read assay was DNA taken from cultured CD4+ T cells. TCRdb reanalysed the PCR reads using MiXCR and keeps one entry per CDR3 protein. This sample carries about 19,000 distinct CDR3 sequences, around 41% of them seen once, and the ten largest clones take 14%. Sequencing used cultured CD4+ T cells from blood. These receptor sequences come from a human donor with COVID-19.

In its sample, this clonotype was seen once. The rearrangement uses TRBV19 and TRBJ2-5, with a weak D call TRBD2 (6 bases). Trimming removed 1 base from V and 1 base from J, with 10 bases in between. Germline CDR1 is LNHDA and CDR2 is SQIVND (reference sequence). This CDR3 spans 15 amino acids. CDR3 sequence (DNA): TGTGCCAGTAGTATAGGCGGGACGGTCCAAGAGACCCAGTACTTC. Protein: CASSIGGTVQETQYF. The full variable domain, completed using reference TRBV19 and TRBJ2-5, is DGGITQSPKYLFRKEGQNVTLSCEQNLNHDAMYWYRQDPGQGLRLIYYSQIVNDFQKGDIAEGYSVSREKKESFPLTVTSAQKNPTAFYLCASSIGGTVQETQYFGPGTRLLVL.

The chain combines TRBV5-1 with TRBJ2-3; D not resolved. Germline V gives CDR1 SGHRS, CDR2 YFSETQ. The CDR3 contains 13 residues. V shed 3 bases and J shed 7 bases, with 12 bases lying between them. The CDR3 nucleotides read TGCGCCAGCAGCTCCGGAGTGGGTAATACGCAGTATTTT. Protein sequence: CASSSGVGNTQYF.